This entry lists 21 T cell receptor beta chains sequenced from one sample in a study of cytomegalovirus exposure and HLA in healthy donors. The PCR used 60 Vbeta and 13 Jbeta primers. Assay: immunoSEQ multiplex PCR; the TCRdb copy retains only in-frame clones and omits some. The table lists more than 140,000 clones, 55% to 70% of them singletons. Sequencing input: PBMCs. These receptors were collected from a woman in her thirties in good health and CMV-seropositive.

The J gene is TRBJ1-6, the V gene TRBV28; maybe TRBD1 (6 bases). Trimming pared 5 bases from V and 8 bases from J, leaving 13 bases between. In germline, CDR1 is MDHEN, CDR2 SYDVKM. This CDR3 has 14 amino acids. The DNA of the CDR3 is TGTGCCAGCAGTATCCGGGACACATATTCACCCCTCCACTTT. Translation gives CASSIRDTYSPLHF.

The V gene is TRBV6-5, the J gene TRBJ1-2; D is possibly TRBD1 (6 bases). V gave up 6 bases and J gave up 2 bases, with 10 bases separating them. Germline V CDR1 and CDR2: MNHEY, SVGAGI. This CDR3 has 13 amino acids. The CDR3 here is CASRSDSNYGYTF. For the CDR3, the DNA is TGTGCCAGCAGATCGGACAGCAACTATGGCTACACCTTC.

V usage is TRBV29-1 and J usage is TRBJ2-7; TRBD1 agrees at 7 bases. Germline V gene data show CDR1 as SQVTM and CDR2 as ANQGSEA. The CDR3 runs to 14 residues. Losses at the gene ends were 7 bases for V and 0 bases for J; bases not matched to a gene: 9. The CDR3 DNA is TGCAGCGCCGTGACAGGGCTTAGCTCCTACGAGCAGTACTTC. It yields the protein CSAVTGLSSYEQYF.

This chain connects TRBV5-1 to TRBJ2-3, with D tentatively TRBD2 (6 bases). Germline V gene sequence: CDR1 SGHRS, CDR2 YFSETQ. The CDR3 extends over 16 amino acids. Trimming took 2 bases from V and 3 from J, leaving 16 bases between them. For the CDR3, the DNA is TGCGCCAGCAGCTTTCGGCGGGACGGATCAACAGATACGCAGTATTTT. Its protein is CASSFRRDGSTDTQYF.

J is TRBJ1-3 and V is TRBV7-6; D is undetermined. The germline CDR1 and CDR2 sequences are SGHVS and FNYEAQ. Trimming cost V 0 bases and J 0 bases, with 9 bases left between them. CDR3 size: 16 residues. CDR3 bases: TGTGCCAGCAGCTTAGCTCCGGTCCACTCTGGAAACACCATATATTTT. This codes for CASSLAPVHSGNTIYF.

V and J are TRBV5-1 and TRBJ1-3, with D hard to call. Trimming pared 3 bases from V and 0 bases from J, leaving 4 bases between. The CDR3 extends over 13 amino acids. CDR1 is SGHRS, CDR2 YFSETQ, per germline. This CDR3 reads CASSSGSGNTIYF. The CDR3 DNA reads TGCGCCAGCAGCTCCGGCTCTGGAAACACCATATATTTT.

The table lists this clone with a count of one. The rearrangement uses TRBV28 and TRBJ1-5, with D possibly TRBD1 on 5 matching bases. The CDR3 consists of 16 residues. V dropped 1 base and J dropped 2 bases, with 12 bases sitting between them. Germline lookup yields CDR1 MDHEN and CDR2 SYDVKM. CDR3 in amino acids: CASSLLTGRGNQPQHF. CDR3 nucleotides: TGTGCCAGCAGTTTATTAACAGGTCGTGGCAATCAGCCCCAGCATTTT.

This sequence joins TRBV7-9 and TRBJ1-1; D unclear. Germline assignment: CDR1 SEHNR and CDR2 FQNEAQ (reference sequence). The V end lost 0 bases, the J end lost 2 bases, and 13 bases lay between the germline ends. The CDR3 spans 16 residues. The CDR3 spells CASSLAHGSLNTEAFF. The CDR3 bases are TGTGCCAGCAGCTTAGCGCATGGCAGTTTAAACACTGAAGCTTTCTTT.

J is TRBJ1-5 and V is TRBV28, with 8 positions matching TRBD1. Germline V gene sequence: CDR1 MDHEN, CDR2 SYDVKM. CDR3 length: 14 amino acids. With V trimmed by 4 bases and J by 4 bases, 3 bases remained unmatched. CDR3 amino acids: CASSSTGGNQPQHF. The CDR3 nucleotides read TGTGCCAGCAGTTCCACAGGGGGAAATCAGCCCCAGCATTTT.

This clone has a handful of counts. In DNA, the CDR3 is TGTGCCAGCAGCCGCAAACGAGGTTCCGGTGAAAAACTGTTTTTT. It specifies CASSRKRGSGEKLFF. This sequence joins TRBV11-2 and TRBJ1-4; no reliable D call. The germline V and J ends were trimmed by 5 bases and 7 bases, with 17 bases remaining between them. Germline V lookup: CDR1 SGHAT, CDR2 FQNNGV. This CDR3 is 15 amino acids long.

This chain uses TRBV5-4 with TRBJ1-3; D unclear. Germline CDR1 reads SGHNT; CDR2 reads YYREEE (reference sequence). CDR3 size: 14 residues. V lost 2 bases and J 0 bases, leaving 6 bases between the germline ends. The CDR3 region has the DNA TGTGCCAGCAGCTTTGGTAGCTCTGGAAACACCATATATTTT. Residues: CASSFGSSGNTIYF.

This clone was seen just once. The rearrangement joins TRBV6-5 to TRBJ1-4, with 9 bases aligning to TRBD1. Germline V gives CDR1 MNHEY, CDR2 SVGAGI. The CDR3 is 14 residues long. V lost 4 bases, J lost 11 bases, and 8 bases stayed unmatched. Here the CDR3 reads CASSFEKTGGKLFF. DNA for the CDR3: TGTGCCAGCAGTTTCGAAAAGACAGGGGGGAAACTGTTTTTT.

V usage is TRBV7-9 and J usage is TRBJ2-3, with D uncertain. The V end lost 8 bases, the J end lost 0 bases, and 6 bases lay between the germline ends. Germline V gene data show CDR1 as SEHNR and CDR2 as FQNEAQ (reference sequence). CDR3 length: 12 residues. The CDR3 loop reads CASLGSTDTQYF. CDR3 DNA sequence: TGTGCCAGCCTCGGGAGCACAGATACGCAGTATTTT.

This clone was recorded a few times. The chain recombines TRBV25-1 with TRBJ2-1; D remains ambiguous. The CDR3 consists of 11 residues. The V and J ends lost 0 bases and 8 bases respectively, with 2 bases between them. Per germline, CDR1 MGHDK and CDR2 SYGVNS. The CDR3 region has the DNA TGTGCCAGCAGTGAATACGATGAGCAGTTCTTC. This gives the protein CASSEYDEQFF.

The CDR3 sequence: CASSPSPSGNTIYF. The CDR3, as DNA: TGTGCCAGCAGCCCCTCCCCCTCTGGAAACACCATATATTTT. This sequence joins TRBV5-4 and TRBJ1-3; D not certain. The CDR3 extends over 14 amino acids. Germline CDR1 SGHNT, CDR2 YYREEE (reference sequence). The V end lost 4 bases, the J end lost 0 bases, and 8 bases lay between the germline ends.

The chain carries TRBV6-1 and TRBJ1-2; D not certain. V was pared by 1 base and J by 4 bases, with 16 bases between. The germline V gene encodes CDR1 MNHNS and CDR2 SASEGT. CDR3 length equals 16 residues. CDR3 bases: TGTGCCAGCAGTGAAGGTAGCACCTACTTTTTCTATGGCTACACCTTC. It encodes CASSEGSTYFFYGYTF.

This rearrangement joins TRBV10-1 to TRBJ2-5, with 9 bases matching TRBD2. Trimming took 3 bases from V and 4 from J; bases not matched to a gene: 9. CDR3 length: 16 amino acids. The germline CDR1 and CDR2 sequences are WNHNN and SYGVQD (reference sequence). The CDR3 sequence is CASSEGGLAGPETQYF. DNA for the CDR3: TGCGCCAGCAGTGAAGGGGGACTAGCCGGGCCAGAGACCCAGTACTTC.

The genes are TRBV30 and TRBJ2-3; no definite D call. CDR1 and CDR2 from the germline V gene are GTSNPN and SVGIG (reference sequence). Trimming left V 2 bases short and J 4 bases short, with 4 bases between. This CDR3 is 11 amino acids long. CDR3 protein: CAWSISDTQYF. CDR3 bases: TGTGCCTGGAGTATCTCAGATACGCAGTATTTT.

The V gene is TRBV7-2, the J gene TRBJ1-5, with TRBD1 as a possible D gene (6 bases). CDR3 size: 14 residues. Trimming stripped 2 bases from V and 5 bases from J, with 10 bases between. Germline CDR1 SGHTA, CDR2 FQGNSA. CDR3 amino acids: CASSLMGADQPQHF. The CDR3 region has the DNA TGTGCCAGCAGCTTAATGGGGGCCGATCAGCCCCAGCATTTT. The entire variable domain, with the rest obtained from reference TRBV7-2 and TRBJ1-5, is as follows: GAGVSQSPSNKVTEKGKDVELRCDPISGHTALYWYRQSLGQGLEFLIYFQGNSAPDKSGLPSDRFSAERTGGSVSTLTIQRTQQEDSAVYLCASSLMGADQPQHFGDGTRLSIL.

The chain uses TRBV30 and TRBJ1-1; 8 bases line up with TRBD1. V shed 0 bases and J 2 bases; nucleotides not matched to a gene: 5. The CDR3 runs 15 residues. Germline lookup yields CDR1 GTSNPN and CDR2 SVGIG (reference sequence). DNA for the CDR3: TGTGCCTGGAGTGTAAGAGGACAGGGAAACACTGAAGCTTTCTTT. It specifies CAWSVRGQGNTEAFF. The variable domain in full, completed from reference TRBV30 and TRBJ1-1, reads SQTIHQWPATLVQPVGSPLSLECTVEGTSNPNLYWYRQAAGRGLQLLFYSVGIGQISSEVPQNLSASRPQDRQFILSSKKLLLSDSGFYLCAWSVRGQGNTEAFFGQGTRLTVV.

This rearrangement joins TRBV10-3 to TRBJ2-1; TRBD1 aligns across 7 bases. This CDR3 spans 17 amino acids. Trimming removed 5 bases from V and 1 base from J; junction bases left unmatched: 11. Germline values: CDR1 ENHRY, CDR2 SYGVKD. DNA for the CDR3: TGTGCCATCAGTCCCGGCCGGGACAGCAATTCCTACAATGAGCAGTTCTTC. As protein: CAISPGRDSNSYNEQFF.